This is a list of T cell receptor beta chains from one sample in a study of OX40 agonist ivuxolimab in advanced cancers. Assay: immunoSEQ multiplex PCR; the TCRdb copy retains only in-frame clones and omits some. The table shows some 42,000 clones, with approximately 90% occurring only once. The sequencing here drew on CD4+ or CD8+ T cells sorted from blood, taken in a trial of the OX40 agonist ivuxolimab. The receptors here all came from an adult with an advanced solid tumor such as melanoma, head and neck, liver or kidney cancer. The CDR3 runs from the conserved cysteine through the conserved F or W. A D gene is named only where the DNA matches it firmly. Part of the rows lack a size; the others show once, few, many or a class for expanded clones.

TRBD2 TRBJ2-3 . TRBV2 TGTGCCAGCACTATCGCGGGGGCAGATACGCAGTATTTT CASTIAGADTQYF
. TRBJ1-1 . TRBV18 TGTGCCAGCTCAACGGGGGCGAACACTGAAGCTTTCTTT CASSTGANTEAFF
. TRBJ2-5 . TRBV30 TGTGCCTGGAGTGTCGGGCCCATTCAAGAGACCCAGTACTTC CAWSVGPIQETQYF
TRBD2 TRBJ2-1 . TRBV30 TGTGCCTGGAGGCGGGAGGCCACTGAGTTCTTC CAWRREATEFF
. TRBJ1-2 . TRBV14 TGTGCCAGCAGCCAAGAGGTTAACTATGGCTACACCTTC CASSQEVNYGYTF
. TRBJ1-5 . TRBV6-1 TGTGCCAGCAGTGGTCAGGGATTTCAGCCCCAGCATTTT CASSGQGFQPQHF
. TRBJ2-7 . TRBV11-2 TGTGCCAGCAGCGTTACGGCGGGCAGGGCCTACGAGCAGTACTTC CASSVTAGRAYEQYF
. TRBJ1-2 . TRBV19 TGTGCCAGTAGTATTTTCGGGACAACGGAAGGCTACACCTTC CASSIFGTTEGYTF
TRBD1 TRBJ1-4 . TRBV28 TGTGCCAGCAGTTCGGGACAGCCTCCCGAAAAACTGTTTTTT CASSSGQPPEKLFF
. TRBJ2-1 . TRBV6-1 TGTGCCAGCAGTGAGACAGGAGCCCTATACAATGAGCAGTTCTTC CASSETGALYNEQFF
. TRBJ2-7 . TRBV10-3 TGTGCCATCAGTGTAGCGAGCTACGAGCAGTACTTC CAISVASYEQYF
. TRBJ1-2 few TRBV5-6 TGTGCCAGCAGCTTCCTCACAGGGGGCTACACCTTC CASSFLTGGYTF
. TRBJ2-2 . TRBV11-2 TGTGCCAGCAGCTTAATTACGGCGCCAACCGGGGAGCTGTTTTTT CASSLITAPTGELFF
TRBD1 TRBJ1-4 once TRBV7-9 TGTGCCAGCAGCGCGACACAAGGACAGGGGTCAAATGAAAAACTGTTTTTT CASSATQGQGSNEKLFF
. TRBJ2-3 . TRBV20-1 TGCAGTGCTAGTGTCGCTTATACGCAGTATTTT CSASVAYTQYF
TRBD2 TRBJ2-3 . TRBV7-2 TGTGCCAGCAGCTTAGTCCCTAGCGGGAGTGCAGATACGCAGTATTTT CASSLVPSGSADTQYF
. TRBJ2-7 . TRBV7-2 TGTGCCAGCAGGGAGGGGGGATACGAGCAGTACTTC CASREGGYEQYF
. TRBJ2-7 . TRBV6-5 TGTGCCAGCAGTTACAGCTGGGACTCCTACGAGCAGTACTTC CASSYSWDSYEQYF
. TRBJ2-7 . TRBV29-1 TGCAGCGTTGAAGGCAGGGACTACGAGCAGTACTTC CSVEGRDYEQYF
TRBD2 TRBJ2-1 . TRBV2 TGTGCCAGCATCCTCGGGGGACTAGCTTTGGATGAGCAGTTCTTC CASILGGLALDEQFF
TRBD1 TRBJ1-1 . TRBV2 TGTGCCAGCAGCTTGCCCGGGACAGGGAGCACGAACACTGAAGCTTTCTTT CASSLPGTGSTNTEAFF
. TRBJ1-3 . TRBV7-9 TGTGCCAGCAGCGTGGCGGCTGGGGACACCATATATTTT CASSVAAGDTIYF
TRBD1 TRBJ1-5 few TRBV30 TGTGCCTGGAGTGAGACAGGGGGCAATCAGCCCCAGCATTTT CAWSETGGNQPQHF
TRBD1 TRBJ2-7 once TRBV28 TGTGCCAGCGCCCGCTCGGCAGGGGGTTCCTACGAGCAGTACTTC CASARSAGGSYEQYF
. TRBJ1-1 . TRBV4-1 TGCGCCAGCAGCCTCCTCAACAGGGAAACTGAAGCTTTCTTT CASSLLNRETEAFF
. TRBJ2-3 . TRBV7-9 TGTGCCAGCAGCTCAATTGGGGGACCGAGCACAGATACGCAGTATTTT CASSSIGGPSTDTQYF
. TRBJ1-3 . TRBV18 TGTGCCAGCTCACCACCGAGTAAGAGCTCTGGAAACACCATATATTTT CASSPPSKSSGNTIYF
TRBD1 TRBJ2-1 once TRBV7-6 TGTGCCAGCAGCCCGGGACAGGTTAAAGAGCAGTTCTTC CASSPGQVKEQFF
. TRBJ2-7 once TRBV7-9 TGTGCCAGCAGCTATCGGTACGAGCAGTACTTC CASSYRYEQYF
. TRBJ2-1 . TRBV5-4 TGTGCCAGCAGCCCCCCCAGCGGCTCCTACAATGAGCAGTTCTTC CASSPPSGSYNEQFF
TRBD1 TRBJ1-2 . TRBV10-1 TGCGCCAGCAGTGCAAAGCAGGGGGCCAACTATGGCTACACCTTC CASSAKQGANYGYTF
TRBD2 TRBJ2-1 . TRBV30 TGTGCCTGGAGTGGTAGCGGGAGGTGGCGTCCCAATGAGCAGTTCTTC CAWSGSGRWRPNEQFF
. TRBJ1-1 . TRBV11-2 TGTGCCAGCAGCTTAGGGGGGCTTAGCACTGAAGCTTTCTTT CASSLGGLSTEAFF
. TRBJ2-1 . TRBV6-1 TGTGCCACCAGTGGGGCCTCCTACAATGAGCAGTTCTTC CATSGASYNEQFF
. TRBJ2-1 . TRBV30 TGTGCCTGGAGTGTACTCTTGGGGGACTCCTACAATGAGCAGTTCTTC CAWSVLLGDSYNEQFF